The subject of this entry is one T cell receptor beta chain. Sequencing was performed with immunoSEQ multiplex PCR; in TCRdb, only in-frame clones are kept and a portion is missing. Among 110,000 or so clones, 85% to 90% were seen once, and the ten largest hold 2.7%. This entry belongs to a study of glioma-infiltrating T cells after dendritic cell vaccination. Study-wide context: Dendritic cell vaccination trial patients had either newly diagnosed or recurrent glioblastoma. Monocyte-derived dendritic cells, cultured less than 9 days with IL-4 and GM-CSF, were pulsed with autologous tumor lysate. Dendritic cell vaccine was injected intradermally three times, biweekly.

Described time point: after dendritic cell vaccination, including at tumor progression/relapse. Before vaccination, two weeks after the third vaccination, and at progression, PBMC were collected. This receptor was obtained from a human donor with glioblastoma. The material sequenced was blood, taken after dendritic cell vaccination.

The CDR3 DNA follows: TGTGCCAGCAGCCAGGGACAGGGTTGGGTGAATGAGCAGTTCTTC. It is translated as CASSQGQGWVNEQFF. This chain uses TRBV5-5 with TRBJ2-1; 9 bases agree with TRBD1. Germline values: CDR1 SGHKS, CDR2 YYEKEE (reference sequence). J was trimmed by 7 bases and V by 4 bases; bases with no gene match: 9. The CDR3 is 15 residues long. Full variable domain (outside the CDR3, taken from reference TRBV5-5 and TRBJ2-1): DAGVTQSPTHLIKTRGQQVTLRCSPISGHKSVSWYQQVLGQGPQFIFQYYEKEERGRGNFPDRFSARQFPNYSSELNVNALLLGDSALYLCASSQGQGWVNEQFFGPGTRLTVL.